Listed below are T cell receptor beta chains from one sample, sequenced in a study of OX40 agonist ivuxolimab in advanced cancers. This table comes from immunoSEQ multiplex PCR, and its TCRdb copy is limited to in-frame clones, with some not included. This table holds tens of thousands of clones, 85% to 90% found once. Source: CD4+ or CD8+ T cells sorted from blood, taken in a trial of the OX40 agonist ivuxolimab. These TCRs come from an adult with an advanced solid tumor such as melanoma, head and neck, liver or kidney cancer. Each CDR3 is given without its conserved first and last residue.

v_call	cdr3_aa
TRBV5-8	ASSLGQGPYNEQF
TRBV6-6	ASSYGTSGMGEQF
TRBV6-1	ASTEPRTESYEQY
TRBV29-1	SFPPLAGYSNEQF
TRBV7-9	ASSYQRGGPETQY
TRBV16	ASSSDRDSNQPQH
TRBV7-9	ASSSTSGRGQF
TRBV30	AWSVGTDNSPLH
TRBV29-1	SVVLGRRGWAKNIQY
TRBV5-6	ASSPLPPSTDTQY
TRBV2	ASVTGANGYT
TRBV6-5	ASSYSRLYEQY
TRBV25-1	ASSSVAEPHTDTQY
TRBV27	ASSINQDRLNLYGYT
TRBV7-9	ASGLGGYEQY
TRBV6-5	ASTYGLDDSYEQY
TRBV6-1	AAPGFYGYT
TRBV5-6	ASSLGTGVGETQY
TRBV7-9	ASSPGTDTQY
TRBV11-2	ASSFSNRELF
TRBV6-5	ASSYWGGMNTEAF
TRBV5-4	ASSLRGTYEQY
TRBV19	ASSTRDPPSLSVQPQH
TRBV9	ASNPTGRGFPYEQY
TRBV27	ASSLGVIAGGDEQF
TRBV10-3	ATTGDHYEQY
TRBV4-1	ASSPAEGGNIQY
TRBV28	ASSLLSSPHGHYEQY
TRBV11-2	ASSLDRAASSTDTQY
TRBV6-1	ASTHYTDTQY
TRBV2	ASREYGNRPQH
TRBV28	ASSFGGLWVNEQF
TRBV28	ASSSGTGSTSTYEQY
TRBV9	ASSGGDSHEQY
TRBV11-2	ASRTLLGTQY
TRBV7-9	ASSLRGGARVGELF
TRBV19	ASNFGQGNSPLH
TRBV19	ASSIGSEQY
TRBV6-1	ASRRDSRTQY
TRBV27	ASSFGLEQF
TRBV5-1	ASSLRAYQETQY
TRBV19	ASSSPSRGLSNQPQH
TRBV19	ATAGLAGTEQY
TRBV5-8	ASSLAILTSSYGYT
TRBV4-2	ASSQDFYEQY
TRBV5-6	ASSPRGGFQETQY
TRBV29-1	SVVLAGDADTQY
TRBV27	ASSGGLNTEAF
TRBV19	ASSMDQGDAGGYT
TRBV28	ASSSPDTNKNIQY
TRBV19	ASSTRDYNQPQH